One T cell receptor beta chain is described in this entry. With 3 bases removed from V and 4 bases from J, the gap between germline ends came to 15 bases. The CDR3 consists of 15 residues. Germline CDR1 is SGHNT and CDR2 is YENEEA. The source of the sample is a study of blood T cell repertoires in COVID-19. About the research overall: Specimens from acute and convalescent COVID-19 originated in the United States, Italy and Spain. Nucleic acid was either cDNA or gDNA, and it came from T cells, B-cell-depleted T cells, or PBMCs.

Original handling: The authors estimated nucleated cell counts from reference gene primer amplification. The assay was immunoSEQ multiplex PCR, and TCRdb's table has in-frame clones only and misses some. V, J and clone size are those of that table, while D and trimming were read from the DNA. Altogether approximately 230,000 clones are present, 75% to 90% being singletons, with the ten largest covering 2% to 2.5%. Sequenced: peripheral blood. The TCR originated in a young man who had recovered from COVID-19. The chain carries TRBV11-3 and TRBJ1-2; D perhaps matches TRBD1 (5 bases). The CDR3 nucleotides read TGTGCCAGCAGCTTCCAGGGCCACCGGAGCTATGGCTACACCTTC. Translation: CASSFQGHRSYGYTF.